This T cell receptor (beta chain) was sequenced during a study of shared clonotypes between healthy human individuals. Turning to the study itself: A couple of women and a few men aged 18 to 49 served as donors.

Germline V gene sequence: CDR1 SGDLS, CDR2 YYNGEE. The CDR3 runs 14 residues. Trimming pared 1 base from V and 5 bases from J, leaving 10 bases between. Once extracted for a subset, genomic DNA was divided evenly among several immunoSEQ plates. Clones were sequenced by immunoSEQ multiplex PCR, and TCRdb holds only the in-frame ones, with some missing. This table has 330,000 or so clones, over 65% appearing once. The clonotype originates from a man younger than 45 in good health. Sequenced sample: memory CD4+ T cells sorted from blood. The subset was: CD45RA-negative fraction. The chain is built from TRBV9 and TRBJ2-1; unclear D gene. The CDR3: CASSVSAGHNEQFF. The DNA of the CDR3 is TGTGCCAGCAGCGTATCGGCAGGCCACAATGAGCAGTTCTTC.